This T cell receptor (beta chain) was sequenced for a study of metastatic and nonmetastatic thyroid tumors. On the study more broadly: The comparison covered peripheral blood and tumor or nodule tissue in malignant and benign thyroid patients.

Many counts were recorded for this clone. Its antigen is unidentified. This clone may be a read error of a much larger clone one base away. Until they underwent thyroid surgery, no patient had received any treatment. From the PCR reads, TCRdb re-called clones with MiXCR. The sample records 35,000 to 45,000 clones, about an eighth being singletons. This CDR3 has 17 amino acids. Germline CDR1 is MNHEY and CDR2 is SMNVEV (reference sequence). Study results and limitations: For both blood and tumor, malignant thyroid tumors reportedly showed significantly higher TCR beta diversity than benign nodules did.

The receptor's source is a male donor with papillary thyroid cancer or a benign thyroid nodule (not recorded which). Some clones in this sample may be carry-over from other donors' samples. This chain connects TRBV27 to TRBJ1-6, with 9 bases fitting TRBD1. The sequenced material came from blood. The CDR3 nucleotides read TGTGCCAGCAGTTACCTACAGACAGGGGGATCTAATTCACCCCCCCACTTT. Its protein is CASSYLQTGGSNSPPHF.